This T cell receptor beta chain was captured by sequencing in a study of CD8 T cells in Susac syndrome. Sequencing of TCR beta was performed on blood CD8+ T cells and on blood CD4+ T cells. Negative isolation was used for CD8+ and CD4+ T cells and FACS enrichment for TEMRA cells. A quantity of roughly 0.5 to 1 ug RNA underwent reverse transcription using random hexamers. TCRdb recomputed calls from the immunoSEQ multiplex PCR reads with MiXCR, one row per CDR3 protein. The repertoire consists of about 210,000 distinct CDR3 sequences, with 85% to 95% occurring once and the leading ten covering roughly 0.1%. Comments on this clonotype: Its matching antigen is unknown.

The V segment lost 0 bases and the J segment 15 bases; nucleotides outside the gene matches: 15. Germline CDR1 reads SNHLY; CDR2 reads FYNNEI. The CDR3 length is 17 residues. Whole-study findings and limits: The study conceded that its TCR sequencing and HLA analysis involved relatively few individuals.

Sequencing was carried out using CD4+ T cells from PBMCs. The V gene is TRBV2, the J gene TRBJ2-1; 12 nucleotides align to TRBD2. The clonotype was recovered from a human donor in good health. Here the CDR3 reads CASSEALPGLAGPSGFF. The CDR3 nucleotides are TGTGCCAGCAGTGAAGCGCTTCCAGGACTAGCGGGGCCCTCGGGGTTCTTC.